These 24 T cell receptor beta chains originate from one sample sequenced in a study of OX40 agonist ivuxolimab in advanced cancers. Here immunoSEQ multiplex PCR was the method, and the copy in TCRdb shows in-frame clones only, minus some. The sample contains around 64,000 clones, 91% of which appear only once. The sample here was CD4+ or CD8+ T cells sorted from blood, taken in a trial of the OX40 agonist ivuxolimab. These receptors were obtained from an adult with an advanced solid tumor such as melanoma, head and neck, liver or kidney cancer.

The chain recombines TRBV11-2 with TRBJ2-7; 8 bases align to TRBD2. The germline V gene encodes CDR1 SGHAT and CDR2 FQNNGV. The CDR3 is made up of 15 amino acids. V was pared by 2 bases and J by 4 bases, with 7 bases of the junction left unmatched. CDR3 protein: CASSLSLSSGYEQYF. The CDR3 coding sequence is TGTGCCAGCAGCTTATCCCTCTCTAGCGGGTACGAGCAGTACTTC.

This rearrangement joins TRBV4-3 to TRBJ1-5, with D unclear. V was clipped by 1 base and J by 7 bases, with 14 bases between them. Germline CDR1 and CDR2: LGHNA and YSLEER. CDR3 size: 15 residues. CDR3 amino acids: CASSQVRQEGQPQHF. Here the CDR3 DNA reads TGCGCCAGCAGCCAAGTCCGCCAAGAGGGACAGCCCCAGCATTTT.

This rearrangement joins TRBV6-6 to TRBJ2-5; possible D gene TRBD1, 6 bases. The end of the DNA is better explained by TRBJ2-7, so the J call may be wrong. This CDR3 has 12 amino acids. CDR1 is MNHNY, CDR2 SVGAGI, per germline (reference sequence). For the CDR3, the DNA is TGTGCCAGCAGTCAGACAGGCTACGAGCAGTACTTC. The encoded protein is CASSQTGYEQYF.

This chain uses TRBV28 with TRBJ1-1; 11 bases align to TRBD1. Germline loops: CDR1 MDHEN, CDR2 SYDVKM. V shed 6 bases, J shed 5 bases, and the junction held 8 bases outside the gene matches. The CDR3 extends over 15 amino acids. Here the CDR3 DNA reads TGTGCCAGCAGCACAGCCGGGACAGGGGGAACTGAAGCTTTCTTT. As protein: CASSTAGTGGTEAFF.

This clone has only a few counts. The V call is TRBV4-3, the J call TRBJ2-1, with D perhaps matching TRBD2 (5 bases). The CDR3 runs 14 residues. Trimming cost V 2 bases and J 5 bases, with 10 bases left between them. Per germline, CDR1 LGHNA and CDR2 YSLEER. The CDR3 loop is CASSQLSSNNEQFF. The CDR3 nucleotides read TGCGCCAGCAGCCAATTGTCTAGCAACAATGAGCAGTTCTTC.

V usage is TRBV7-9 and J usage is TRBJ2-1, with D perhaps matching TRBD2 (5 bases). The CDR3 extends over 18 amino acids. Germline V gene data show CDR1 as SEHNR and CDR2 as FQNEAQ (reference sequence). Trimming left V 1 base short and J 5 bases short, with 21 bases between. CDR3 sequence (DNA): TGTGCCAGCAGCTTAGATGCAGGAGGCGGACCAACAGACAATGAGCAGTTCTTC. Encoded protein: CASSLDAGGGPTDNEQFF.

Points on this clone: Other DNA sequences in the sample encode the same CDR3. The chain uses TRBV6-5 and TRBJ2-7; 9 nucleotides line up with TRBD2. V gave up 5 bases and J gave up 4 bases; unmatched junction bases: 6. This CDR3 has 14 residues. Germline V gives CDR1 MNHEY, CDR2 SVGAGI. CDR3 protein: CASSPLAGHYEQYF. In nucleotides, the CDR3 is TGTGCCAGCAGTCCTCTAGCGGGACATTACGAGCAGTACTTC.

The chain recombines TRBV5-1 with TRBJ1-6, with 9 bases that match TRBD1. This CDR3 comprises 14 residues. Trimming took 3 bases from V and 6 from J; bases not matched to a gene: 1. The germline V gene has CDR1 SGHRS and CDR2 YFSETQ. The CDR3 loop reads CASSWTGVNSPLHF. In nucleotides, the CDR3 is TGCGCCAGCAGCTGGACAGGGGTTAATTCACCCCTCCACTTT.

A note on this clone: The sample contains more than one DNA sequence encoding this CDR3. The rearrangement links TRBV19 to TRBJ2-7; D is unresolved. Trimming pared 1 base from V and 0 bases from J, leaving 4 bases between. Germline V gives CDR1 LNHDA, CDR2 SQIVND (reference sequence). This CDR3 region has 13 residues. CDR3 DNA sequence: TGTGCCAGTAGTATAGGGGGCTCCTACGAGCAGTACTTC. Translation gives CASSIGGSYEQYF.

The CDR3 sequence is CASSPLPGGGDQYF. CDR3 nucleotide sequence: TGTGCCAGTAGTCCACTTCCAGGTGGGGGTGACCAGTACTTC. The chain links TRBV19 to TRBJ2-5, with D perhaps assigned TRBD1 or TRBD2 (5 bases each). CDR3 length: 14 amino acids. Trimming removed 5 bases from V and 10 bases from J, with 20 bases in between. Looked up from germline, CDR1 is LNHDA and CDR2 is SQIVND (reference sequence).

This clone has a single count. This chain uses TRBV27 with TRBJ2-3; either TRBD1 or TRBD2 may supply D (5 bases each). Germline CDR1 MNHEY, CDR2 SMNVEV (reference sequence). Trimming cost V 3 bases and J 0 bases, with 10 bases left between them. This CDR3 comprises 15 residues. CDR3 loop: CASSFGAGSTDTQYF. The CDR3, as DNA: TGTGCCAGCAGTTTCGGGGCAGGGAGCACAGATACGCAGTATTTT.

The count of this clone is one. V usage is TRBV9 and J usage is TRBJ2-5; TRBD2 might be the D (6 bases). From germline, CDR1 is SGDLS and CDR2 YYNGEE. The CDR3 has 16 amino acids. The V end was cut by 0 bases, the J end by 1 base, with 13 bases between. CDR3 coding DNA: TGTGCCAGCAGCGTAGTACCCGGGGAGGCCCAAGAGACCCAGTACTTC. Its protein is CASSVVPGEAQETQYF.

This chain links TRBV5-1 with TRBJ2-7, with 7 bases that match TRBD2. This CDR3 region has 15 residues. Germline V CDR1 and CDR2: SGHRS, YFSETQ. V dropped 6 bases and J dropped 0; count of bases not matched to a gene: 9. CDR3 nucleotide sequence: TGCGCCAGCAAGGGAAGCGGGGTAAGCTCCTACGAGCAGTACTTC. Translated: CASKGSGVSSYEQYF.

The V gene is TRBV28, the J gene TRBJ2-7, with a possible D match to TRBD2 (5 bases). The CDR3 extends over 15 amino acids. From germline, CDR1 is MDHEN and CDR2 SYDVKM. Trimming stripped 3 bases from V and 6 bases from J, with 18 bases between. The CDR3 coding sequence is TGTGCCAGCAGTTTCGGAAGGAAACTAGTCGGCGAGCAGTACTTC. Residues: CASSFGRKLVGEQYF. Complete variable domain (other parts from reference TRBV28 and TRBJ2-7): DVKVTQSSRYLVKRTGEKVFLECVQDMDHENMFWYRQDPGLGLRLIYFSYDVKMKEKGDIPEGYSVSREKKERFSLILESASTNQTSMYLCASSFGRKLVGEQYFGPGTRLTVT.

The chain has TRBV19 and TRBJ2-7, with TRBD1 identical over 7 bases. CDR1 and CDR2 from the germline V gene are LNHDA and SQIVND (reference sequence). V shed 5 bases and J 1 base; nucleotides not matched to a gene: 5. CDR3 length: 14 amino acids. This chain's CDR3 is CASSPRDRSYEQYF. The DNA for the CDR3 is TGTGCCAGTAGTCCCCGGGACAGATCCTACGAGCAGTACTTC. The whole variable domain, remainder taken from reference TRBV19 and TRBJ2-7, is DGGITQSPKYLFRKEGQNVTLSCEQNLNHDAMYWYRQDPGQGLRLIYYSQIVNDFQKGDIAEGYSVSREKKESFPLTVTSAQKNPTAFYLCASSPRDRSYEQYFGPGTRLTVT.

CDR3 nucleotides: TGTGCCAGCAGTTTATGGACCGAGAGCGGCTCCTACAATGAGCAGTTCTTC. Translation: CASSLWTESGSYNEQFF. V usage is TRBV27 and J usage is TRBJ2-1; perhaps TRBD2 as D (5 bases). V lost 1 base to trimming and J lost 0 bases, with 13 bases between them. In germline, CDR1 is MNHEY, CDR2 SMNVEV (reference sequence). The CDR3 has 17 residues.

The sample holds a few counts of this clone. CDR3 sequence (DNA): TGCAGCGTTGATGACTCTCAAGACGCTTTCTTT. Encoded protein: CSVDDSQDAFF. J is TRBJ1-1 and V is TRBV29-1; no definite D call. Germline assignment: CDR1 SQVTM and CDR2 ANQGSEA. Trimming removed 3 bases at V and 11 bases at J, with 13 bases between. The CDR3 length is 11 residues.

The rearrangement joins TRBV2 to TRBJ1-2; 7 positions match TRBD1. J was trimmed by 6 bases and V by 2 bases; bases with no gene match: 6. The CDR3 is made up of 14 amino acids. CDR1 is SNHLY, CDR2 FYNNEI, per germline. The CDR3 loop is CASSEPTGLDGYTF. The CDR3 region has the DNA TGTGCCAGCAGTGAACCGACAGGGCTCGATGGCTACACCTTC.

J is TRBJ1-1 and V is TRBV28; D remains ambiguous. The CDR3 has 14 amino acids. V was cut by 3 bases and J by 4 bases, with 12 bases left in between. Germline loops: CDR1 MDHEN, CDR2 SYDVKM. The CDR3 sequence: CASSLGILGTEAFF. CDR3 nucleotide sequence: TGTGCCAGCAGTTTGGGGATTTTGGGCACTGAAGCTTTCTTT.

The table lists this clone with a few counts. The V and J genes are TRBV5-1 and TRBJ2-7; the D gene is possibly TRBD1 (5 bases). The CDR3 totals 14 residues. V was shortened by 1 base and J by 2 bases, with 10 bases between the two germline ends. The germline V gene has CDR1 SGHRS and CDR2 YFSETQ. The CDR3: CASSLWQGTYEQYF. The CDR3 DNA is TGCGCCAGCAGCTTGTGGCAGGGAACCTACGAGCAGTACTTC.

Regarding this clone: The sample carries other DNA sequences with the same CDR3. The rearrangement links TRBV11-2 to TRBJ2-5; perhaps D is TRBD1 or TRBD2 (5 bases each). Germline values: CDR1 SGHAT, CDR2 FQNNGV. The CDR3 runs to 15 residues. V lost 1 base and J 1 base, leaving 10 bases between the germline ends. DNA of the CDR3: TGTGCCAGCAGCTTAGTGCTGGGGGTCCAAGAGACCCAGTACTTC. It translates to CASSLVLGVQETQYF.

This clone was seen a handful of times. The V call is TRBV10-2, the J call TRBJ1-1; tentative D call: TRBD1 (6 bases). Germline values: CDR1 WSHSY, CDR2 SAAADI. The V and J ends lost 2 bases and 1 base respectively, with 11 bases between them. The CDR3 covers 15 residues. The CDR3 protein is CASSEGLGGNTEAFF. CDR3 nucleotide sequence: TGCGCCAGCAGTGAGGGTTTAGGGGGGAACACTGAAGCTTTCTTT.

V and J are TRBV28 and TRBJ2-1, with TRBD2 as a possible D gene (6 bases). The CDR3 totals 15 residues. Deletions cut 1 base from V and 4 bases from J, with 11 bases between. In germline, CDR1 is MDHEN, CDR2 SYDVKM. The CDR3 nucleotides are TGTGCCAGCAGTTTATTGGGGGGAGGATACAATGAGCAGTTCTTC. Protein: CASSLLGGGYNEQFF.

This chain links TRBV27 with TRBJ2-7; TRBD2 agrees at 7 bases. The CDR3 contains 16 residues. Germline CDR1 is MNHEY and CDR2 is SMNVEV (reference sequence). Trimming at V came to 5 bases and at J to 5 bases, leaving 15 bases not matched to a gene. The CDR3 coding sequence is TGTGCCAGCAGTCCGCGGGAGCTGGGGACTGATGACGAGCAGTACTTC. This gives the protein CASSPRELGTDDEQYF.